This T cell receptor beta chain is from a study of early stage breast cancer tumors. Study details: Under 10 ER+/PR+/HER2- tumors were invasive ductal; a few were invasive lobular.

CDR3 length: 14 residues. V was pared by 4 bases and J by 0 bases, with 9 bases between. Germline CDR1 is SGHRS and CDR2 is YFSETQ. Points from the study as a whole: Enriched TCRB sequences shared across patients were mostly commonly generated sequences. Comparing each tissue with blood distinguished tumor from normal in most of the 16 patients.

To note about this clone: As yet, its antigen is unknown.

Data came from immunoSEQ multiplex PCR; TCRdb stores just in-frame clones and leaves some out. Of about 48,000 clones listed, approximately 80% are singletons. The clonotype comes from a person in their fifties with breast cancer. Sequencing input: blood. V is TRBV5-1 and J is TRBJ2-3; D is undetermined. The CDR3 spells CASSPGPSTDTQYF. The CDR3 nucleotides read TGCGCCAGCAGCCCCGGACCTAGCACAGATACGCAGTATTTT.